The sequence of this T cell receptor beta chain was determined in a study of PD-L1 blockade in urothelial cancer. About the study: Analyses used blood from 3 weeks (second dose) and 6 weeks after treatment start.

Some clones are missing from TCRdb's copy, which holds only in-frame ones; the method was immunoSEQ multiplex PCR. Found here are roughly 40,000 clones, 81% of them singletons; the top ten hold around 2.5%. With V trimmed by 4 bases and J by 6 bases, 9 bases remained unmatched. Germline CDR1 SGHRS, CDR2 YFSETQ. This CDR3 is 14 amino acids long. Patients were diagnosed with urothelial carcinoma, either locally advanced or metastatic. Sequenced here: PBMCs, sampled around atezolizumab (anti-PD-L1) treatment. The genes are TRBV5-1 and TRBJ2-7; 8 bases are a match to TRBD2. The TCR was taken from a man in his 70s with urothelial cancer. DNA for the CDR3: TGCGCCAGCAGCCCAGGTAGCGGGGCGTCCGAGCAGTACTTC. Translated, it gives CASSPGSGASEQYF.